This T cell receptor beta chain emerged from a study of blood T cells in healthy people across ages. Through a sample-barcoded 5' primer and a J-beta primer mix, a second PCR was run for roughly 6 to 11 cycles. The authors tagged each cDNA molecule using a template-switch adaptor with 12 random nucleotides. TCRdb re-analysed the 5' RACE reads in MiXCR, keeping a single row per CDR3 protein. This table has some 1.6 million distinct CDR3 sequences, about 31% appearing once. V shed 6 bases and J 5 bases; nucleotides not matched to a gene: 12. This CDR3 region has 15 residues. The V gene's germline CDR1 is WSHSY and CDR2 SAAADI. As concerns this clonotype: Its target is unknown.

The study, taken as a whole, reports: The study lacked donor CMV status, which possibly confounded expanded clonotype changes.

This rearrangement joins TRBV10-2 to TRBJ2-7, with 8 bases fitting TRBD1. This clonotype was sampled from a woman aged 25 to 39 in good health. The sample taken for sequencing was blood. The CDR3 DNA follows: TGCGCCAGCAGCGAAAGGACAGGGTTTATCCACGAGCAGTACTTC. Translated, it gives CASSERTGFIHEQYF.